This TCR beta chain was captured by sequencing in a study of beta chain features in type 1 diabetes. Study-level points and caveats: Any HLA type influence on TCRB rearrangement was left unresolved here. TCRB CDR3 length was moderately but significantly reduced in all four CD4+ subsets of Type 1 diabetes patients.

The sample holds a few counts of this clone. Its antigen is still unknown. Investigators reverse transcribed all isolated RNA, so they sequenced expressed TCRB transcripts. The protocol was immunoSEQ multiplex PCR, while the TCRdb copy is restricted to in-frame clones and leaves out a portion. The data show over 200,000 clones, with around 9.9% seen just once and 0.017% held by the top ten. In total, each donor contributed a single heparinised blood draw that averaged roughly 100 mL. This CDR3 has 12 amino acids. The ends were cut back, 5 bases at V and 1 base at J, with 6 bases in the middle. The germline CDR1 and CDR2 sequences are MNHEY and SMNVEV (reference sequence).

Sequencing was carried out using naive CD4+ T cells from blood. This rearrangement joins TRBV27 to TRBJ2-7; TRBD1 might be the D (5 bases). This receptor was obtained from a man between 25 and 39 years old with type 1 diabetes. The CDR3 region is CASSPGSYEQYF. The CDR3 DNA reads as TGTGCCAGCAGTCCAGGGTCCTACGAGCAGTACTTC.